This T cell receptor (beta chain) originates from a study of shared clonotypes between healthy human individuals (dated by TCRdb to the early 2020s). Study-wide context: Three men and a couple of women, aged 18 to 49 years, made up the cohort. For each donor, CD4 naive and CD4 memory were each given three plates, CD8 naive was given two plates, and CD8 memory was given one plate. To estimate repertoire size and how much clonotypes are shared between individuals, the study performed deep sequencing of blood TCR repertoires from five healthy adults. To increase sequencing depth and limit assay-specific biases, TCR repertoire library preparation and sequencing were carried out by different laboratories using diverse techniques. Leukapheresis yielded between about 0.94 and 9 billion PBMCs per donor. Study-wide conclusions, independent of this receptor: Because the study included only a small number of donors, the genetic and exposure-history diversity represented was limited. Sampling was restricted to blood, and TCR repertoires in tissue are likely to differ from TCR repertoires in blood. Pairwise subsampling indicated that sequencing depth was expected to affect the degree of clonotype sharing among donors. Estimated clonotype richness was generally larger for naive than for memory subsets. Clonotypes shared by all four sorted-subset donors showed higher generation probabilities than non-shared clonotypes. When a handful of donors were compared, the shared fraction of clonotypes was 5% to 6.5% for naive CD4, about 4% for naive CD8, more than 2% for memory CD4, and less than 0.5% for memory CD8. Rarefaction of sorted-subset datasets indicated incomplete sequencing despite the large sequencing depth.

The donors were healthy, HIV-negative adults who had no recently reported acute infections or vaccinations. Every donor was a Caucasian adult residing in Nashville, Tennessee, USA. CD4+ T cells were enriched by magnetic negative selection; naive cells were then positively selected on CD45RA, and the negative fraction formed the memory subset. Blood was collected by leukapheresis, and PBMCs were isolated by Ficoll-Histopaque density gradient centrifugation and then cryopreserved in liquid nitrogen vapor phase. Analytical flow cytometry was used to check the purity and quantity of every magnetically sorted T cell population. Each sorted fraction had its genomic DNA isolated and then quantified by UV absorbance on a Nanodrop 2000c. Using the deep immunoSEQ assay, TCR CDR3 regions were amplified from genomic DNA by multiplex PCR. Genomic DNA extracted from each cell subset was distributed evenly over all wells of several immunoSEQ 96-well plates, and each plate served as one replicate. Each replicate PCR for sorted subsets received 200 ng genomic DNA, equal to some 32,000 T cell genomes. Purified libraries were measured with a Qubit 3.0 fluorometer, size-checked on a Bioanalyzer 2100, and measured again with the KAPA Library Quantification kit. A separate single-read 150-cycle Illumina NextSeq 550 flow cell was used to sequence each immunoSEQ 96-well plate. The authors processed their data as follows. Because the immunoSEQ output included only junctional sequences and no quality scores, the filtering could not be the same as the filtering used for full-length reads. Sequences were annotated with PyIR, a Python wrapper for IgBLAST v1.9, and V/J genes and CDR3 were assigned using IMGT germline references. Reads with weak V/J assignments (E-value above 1e-6), missing CDR3, stop codons, out-of-frame junctions, or ambiguous translated residues were removed. V3J clonotypes were defined as sequences sharing the same inferred V gene, J gene, and CDR3 amino acid sequence. The percentage overlap between two repertoires was calculated by dividing the number of shared unique clonotypes by the size of the smaller repertoire. Repertoire richness was assessed with RTK rarefaction, the Chao1 estimator, and Recon v2.1 estimates of unobserved clonotypes. For all TCRbeta clonotypes obtained by the gDNA method from a few donors, generation probabilities were computed with OLGA. This is the immuneACCESS table as TCRdb keeps it, with only in-frame sequences that have V and J called. A part of the clones is gone; compared with another copy, unresolved V genes explain less than half, and the rest is unexplained. V, J and clone size are taken as reported in that table, and D and trimming were inferred from the DNA itself. This sample holds roughly 1,500,000 clones; about 98% were observed only once. Roughly 0.45% of the sample comes from the top ten.

A word on this clone: The target of this receptor is not known. No base qualities exist here, and no much larger clone lies one base off it.

Reading the germline V gene gives CDR1 SGHDN and CDR2 FVKESK. Its CDR3 holds 15 amino acids, cysteine through phenylalanine. Left in the record is the CDR3 DNA by itself, 45 bases read in frame from the first base. The germline ends are 13 bases apart after V is trimmed by 4 bases and J by 2 bases. Sequencing was done on a sample of naive CD4+ T cells sorted from blood. This specimen's cell subset or site label, interpreted: CD45RA+ positively selected. The sequence is built from TRBV14 and TRBJ2-3, with the D gene uncertain. The sequence was collected from a man aged 25-45 years in good health. The nucleotide sequence is TGTGCCAGCAGCCCCACCATTCTTTTCACAGATACGCAGTATTTT. Translated, this is CASSPTILFTDTQYF.